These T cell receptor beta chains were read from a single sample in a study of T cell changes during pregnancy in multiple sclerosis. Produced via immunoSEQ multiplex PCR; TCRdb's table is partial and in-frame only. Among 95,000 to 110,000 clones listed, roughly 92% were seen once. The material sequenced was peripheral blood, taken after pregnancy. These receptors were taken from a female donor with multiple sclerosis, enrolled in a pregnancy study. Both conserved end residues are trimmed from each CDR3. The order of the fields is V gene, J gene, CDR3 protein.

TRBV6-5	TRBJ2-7	ASSPGLAAYEQY
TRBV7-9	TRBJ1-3	ASSWEGLGNTIY
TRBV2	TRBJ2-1	ASRRPGLDRYEQF
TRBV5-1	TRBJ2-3	ASSLGSGSTDTQY
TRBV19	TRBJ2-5	ASKGGGAGRETQY
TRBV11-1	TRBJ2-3	ASSEDGGTDTQY
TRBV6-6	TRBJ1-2	ASYDYGAGDKDGYT
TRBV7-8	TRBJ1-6	ASSFRREIGSPLH
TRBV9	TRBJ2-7	ASSEGLAGDYEQY
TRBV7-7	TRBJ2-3	ASSSGTSTDTQY
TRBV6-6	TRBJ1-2	ASNEQGNRKWIGYT
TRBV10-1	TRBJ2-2	ATRGGTSGANTGELF
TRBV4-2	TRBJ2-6	ASSQEGPFAGANVLT
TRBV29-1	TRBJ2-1	SVTGQGGLGSYNEQF
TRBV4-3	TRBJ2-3	ASSQETTFGQADTQY
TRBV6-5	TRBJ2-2	ASQGRFYTGELF
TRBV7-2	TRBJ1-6	ASSSRQSSYNSPLH
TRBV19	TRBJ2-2	ALEGAGELF
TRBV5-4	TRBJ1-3	ASSLDTASGNTIY
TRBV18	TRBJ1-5	ASAAGTYDQPQH
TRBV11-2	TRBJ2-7	ASSLAPGTYEQY
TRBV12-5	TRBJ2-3	ASGLVPSGGVRTQY
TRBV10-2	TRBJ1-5	ASSSTVSNQPQH
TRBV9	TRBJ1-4	ASSAQADEKLF
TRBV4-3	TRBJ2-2	ASSQGLWGGLGELF
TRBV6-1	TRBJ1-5	ASSEAEGQPQH
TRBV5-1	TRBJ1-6	ASSPPRGSPLH
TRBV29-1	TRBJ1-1	SVLTVGGGKSTEAF
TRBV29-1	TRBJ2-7	SVEADPGGSSYEQY
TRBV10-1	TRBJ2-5	ASSEYGAGNQETQY
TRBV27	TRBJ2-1	ASSTPSKNEQF
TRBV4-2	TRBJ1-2	ASSQDRQLSYGYT
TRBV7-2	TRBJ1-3	ASSSHKSTIY
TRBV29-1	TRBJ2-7	SVGLTNEQY